This TCR beta chain appears in the sequencing data of a study of blood T cell repertoires in COVID-19. Study in general: The analysed material was cDNA or gDNA that came from T cells, B-cell-depleted T cells, or PBMCs.

This clone was found once. The CDR3 is made up of 8 amino acids. CDR1 and CDR2 (germline): SGHTS, YDEGEE. Assay: immunoSEQ multiplex PCR; the TCRdb copy retains only in-frame clones and omits some. The sample shows over 100,000 clones, approximately 85% of them seen only once. The sequenced material came from peripheral blood. The genes are TRBV5-8 and TRBJ1-1, with no clear D. The clonotype originates from a man between 60 and 70 years old with acute or convalescent COVID-19. CDR3: CASTEAFF. CDR3 sequence (DNA): TGTGCTTCTACTGAAGCTTTCTTT.